This T cell receptor beta chain was sequenced during a study of OX40 agonist ivuxolimab in advanced cancers. Study-level background: The patients' treatment was ivuxolimab, an agonistic anti-OX40 (CD134) antibody. The eligibility criteria allowed prior anti-PD-1, anti-PD-L1 or anti-CTLA-4 therapy, and about 40% had some.

Trimming shortened V by 4 bases and J by 3 bases, and 10 bases separated the two germline ends. The CDR3 is 13 residues long. Germline V gives CDR1 SGHRS, CDR2 YFSETQ. This clone was observed a single time. The antigen is unknown. Clones were sequenced by immunoSEQ multiplex PCR, and TCRdb holds only the in-frame ones, with some missing. The table records more than 65,000 clones, 85% to 90% of them present only once. Broader study findings: Relative to CD4+ cells, CD8+ T cells on average had more expanded clones. There was clonal expansion of CD4+ and CD8+ blood T cells by week 6 at 0.1 to 3.0 mg/kg.

The chain uses TRBV5-1 and TRBJ2-5; D may be TRBD1 or TRBD2 (5 bases each). The receptor's source is an adult with an advanced solid tumor such as melanoma, head and neck, liver or kidney cancer. Source: CD4+ or CD8+ T cells sorted from blood, taken in a trial of the OX40 agonist ivuxolimab. The CDR3 region is CASSLGPEETQYF. CDR3 nucleotide sequence: TGCGCCAGCAGCCTGGGACCAGAAGAGACCCAGTACTTC. Complete variable domain (other parts from reference TRBV5-1 and TRBJ2-5): KAGVTQTPRYLIKTRGQQVTLSCSPISGHRSVSWYQQTPGQGLQFLFEYFSETQRNKGNFPGRFSGRQFSNSRSEMNVSTLELGDSALYLCASSLGPEETQYFGPGTRLLVL.